This T cell receptor beta chain was captured in a study of cytomegalovirus exposure and HLA in healthy donors. The PCR made use of 60 Vbeta and 13 Jbeta primers. The repertoire was sequenced with immunoSEQ multiplex PCR; TCRdb's copy has only in-frame clones and lacks some. The repertoire holds 160,000 or so clones, with over 75% as singletons. Broader study findings: It was confirmed in vitro that a few of the CMV-associated chains were specific for CMV antigens.

A word on this clone: No antigen is known for it.

Trimming removed 2 bases at V and 4 bases at J, with 3 bases between. The CDR3 has 11 amino acids. Looked up from germline, CDR1 is GTSNPN and CDR2 is SVGIG (reference sequence). Sequenced input: PBMCs. V usage is TRBV30 and J usage is TRBJ1-3; no reliable D call. This sequence was found in a woman in her forties or fifties in good health and CMV-seronegative. The CDR3: CAWSSGNTIYF. The CDR3 DNA is TGTGCCTGGAGTTCAGGAAACACCATATATTTT.